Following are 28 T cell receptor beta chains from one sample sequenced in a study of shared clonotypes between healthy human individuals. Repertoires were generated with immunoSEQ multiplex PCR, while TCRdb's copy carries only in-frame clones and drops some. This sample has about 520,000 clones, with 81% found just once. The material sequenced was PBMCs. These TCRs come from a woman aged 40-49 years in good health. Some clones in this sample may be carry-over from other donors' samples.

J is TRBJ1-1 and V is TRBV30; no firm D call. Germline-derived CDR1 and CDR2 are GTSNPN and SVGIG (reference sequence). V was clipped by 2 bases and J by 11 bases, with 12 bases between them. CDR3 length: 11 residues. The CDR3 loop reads CAWSYGDRAFF. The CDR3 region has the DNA TGTGCCTGGAGTTACGGGGATAGGGCTTTCTTT.

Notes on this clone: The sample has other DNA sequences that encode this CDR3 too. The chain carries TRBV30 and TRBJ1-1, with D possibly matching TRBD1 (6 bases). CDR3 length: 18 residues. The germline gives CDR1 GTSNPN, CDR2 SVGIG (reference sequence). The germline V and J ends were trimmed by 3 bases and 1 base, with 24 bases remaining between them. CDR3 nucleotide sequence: TGTGCCTGGAGGCTGGGTGGACAGCTGAATCGGGGGAACACTGAAGCTTTCTTT. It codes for CAWRLGGQLNRGNTEAFF.

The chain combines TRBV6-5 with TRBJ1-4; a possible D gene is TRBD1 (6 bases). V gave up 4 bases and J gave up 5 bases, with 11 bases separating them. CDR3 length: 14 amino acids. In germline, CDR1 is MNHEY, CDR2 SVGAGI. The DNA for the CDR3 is TGTGCCAGCAGTTTCGGTAGGGGGAATGAAAAACTGTTTTTT. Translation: CASSFGRGNEKLFF.

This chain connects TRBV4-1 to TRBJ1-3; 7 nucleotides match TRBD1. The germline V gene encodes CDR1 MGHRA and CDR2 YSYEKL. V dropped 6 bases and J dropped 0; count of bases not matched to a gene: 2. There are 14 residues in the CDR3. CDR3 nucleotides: TGCGCCAGCAGTCGACAGGGCTCTGGAAACACCATATATTTT. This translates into CASSRQGSGNTIYF.

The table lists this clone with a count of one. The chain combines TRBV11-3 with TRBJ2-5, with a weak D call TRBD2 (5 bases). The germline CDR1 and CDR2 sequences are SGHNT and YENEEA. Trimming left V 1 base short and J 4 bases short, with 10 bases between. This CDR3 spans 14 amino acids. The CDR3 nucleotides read TGTGCCAGCAGCTTAGGGGGAGACGGAGAGACCCAGTACTTC. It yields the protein CASSLGGDGETQYF.

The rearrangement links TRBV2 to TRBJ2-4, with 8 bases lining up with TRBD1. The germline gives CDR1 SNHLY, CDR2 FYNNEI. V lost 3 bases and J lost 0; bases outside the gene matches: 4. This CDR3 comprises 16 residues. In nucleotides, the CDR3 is TGTGCCAGCAGTGATGGGACAGGCCTAGCCAAAAACATTCAGTACTTC. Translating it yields CASSDGTGLAKNIQYF.

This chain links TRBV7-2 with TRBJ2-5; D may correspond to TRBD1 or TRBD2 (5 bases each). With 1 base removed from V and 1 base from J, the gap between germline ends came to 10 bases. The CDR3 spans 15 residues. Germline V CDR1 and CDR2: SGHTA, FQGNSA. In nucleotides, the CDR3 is TGTGCCAGCAGCTTAGGGGCCGGGACCCAAGAGACCCAGTACTTC. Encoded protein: CASSLGAGTQETQYF.

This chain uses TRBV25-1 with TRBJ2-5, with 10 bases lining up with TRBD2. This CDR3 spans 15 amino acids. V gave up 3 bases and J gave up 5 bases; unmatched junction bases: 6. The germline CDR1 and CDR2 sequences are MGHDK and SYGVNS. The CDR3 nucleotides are TGTGCCAGCAGTGACCCTCGAGCGGGAGGGGAGACCCAGTACTTC. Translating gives CASSDPRAGGETQYF.

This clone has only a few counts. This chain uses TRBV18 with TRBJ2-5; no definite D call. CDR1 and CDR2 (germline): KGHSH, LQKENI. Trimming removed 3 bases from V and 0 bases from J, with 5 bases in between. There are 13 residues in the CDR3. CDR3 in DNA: TGTGCCAGCTCACCGGGCAACCAAGAGACCCAGTACTTC. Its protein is CASSPGNQETQYF.

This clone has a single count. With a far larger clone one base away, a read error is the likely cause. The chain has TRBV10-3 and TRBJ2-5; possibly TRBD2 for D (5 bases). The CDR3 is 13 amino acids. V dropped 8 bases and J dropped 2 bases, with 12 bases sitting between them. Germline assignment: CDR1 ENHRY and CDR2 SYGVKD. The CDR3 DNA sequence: TGTGCCATCGGCGGAGGTCCACAAGAGACCCAGTACTTC. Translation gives CAIGGGPQETQYF.

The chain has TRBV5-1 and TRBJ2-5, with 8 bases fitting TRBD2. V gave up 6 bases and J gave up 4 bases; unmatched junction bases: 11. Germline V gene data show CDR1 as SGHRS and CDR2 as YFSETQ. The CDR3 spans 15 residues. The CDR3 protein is CASTHASGRLETQYF. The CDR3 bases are TGCGCCAGCACCCATGCGAGCGGGAGATTAGAGACCCAGTACTTC.

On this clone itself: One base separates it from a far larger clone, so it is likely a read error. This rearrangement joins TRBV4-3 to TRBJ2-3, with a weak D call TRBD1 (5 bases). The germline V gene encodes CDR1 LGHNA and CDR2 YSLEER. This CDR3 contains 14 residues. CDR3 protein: CASSQGWGTDMQYF. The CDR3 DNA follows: TGCGCCAGCAGCCAAGGTTGGGGCACAGATATGCAGTATTTT.

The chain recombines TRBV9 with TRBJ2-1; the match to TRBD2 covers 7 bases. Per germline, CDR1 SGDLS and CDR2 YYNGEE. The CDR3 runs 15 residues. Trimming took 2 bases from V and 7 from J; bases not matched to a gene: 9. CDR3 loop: CASSVRPGGLNEQFF. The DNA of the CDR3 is TGTGCCAGCAGCGTGAGGCCCGGGGGGTTAAATGAGCAGTTCTTC.

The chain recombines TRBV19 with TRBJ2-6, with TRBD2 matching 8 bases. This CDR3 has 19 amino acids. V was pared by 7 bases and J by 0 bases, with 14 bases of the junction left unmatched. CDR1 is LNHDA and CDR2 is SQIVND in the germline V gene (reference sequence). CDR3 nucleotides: TGTGCCAGTACCCGGGGGGTAGCGGGGCGGAGCTCTGGGGCCAACGTCCTGACTTTC. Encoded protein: CASTRGVAGRSSGANVLTF.

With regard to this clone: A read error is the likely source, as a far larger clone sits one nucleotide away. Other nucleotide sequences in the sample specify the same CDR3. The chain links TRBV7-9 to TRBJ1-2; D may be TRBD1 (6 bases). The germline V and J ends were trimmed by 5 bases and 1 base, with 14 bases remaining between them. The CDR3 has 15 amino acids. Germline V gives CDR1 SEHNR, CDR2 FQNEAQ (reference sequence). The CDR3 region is CASSPETGFNYGYTF. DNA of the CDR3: TGTGCCAGCAGCCCCGAAACAGGGTTTAACTATGGCTACACCTTC.

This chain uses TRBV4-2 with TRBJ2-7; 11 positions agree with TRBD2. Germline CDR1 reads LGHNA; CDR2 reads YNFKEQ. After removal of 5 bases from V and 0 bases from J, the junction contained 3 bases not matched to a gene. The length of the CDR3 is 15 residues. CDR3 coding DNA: TGTGCCAGCAGCACAGGGACTAGCGGCTCCTACGAGCAGTACTTC. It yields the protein CASSTGTSGSYEQYF.

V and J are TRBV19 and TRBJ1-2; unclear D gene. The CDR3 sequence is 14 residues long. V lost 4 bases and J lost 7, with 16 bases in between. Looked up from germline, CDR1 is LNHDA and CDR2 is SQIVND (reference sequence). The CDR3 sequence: CASSTAQRERGYTF. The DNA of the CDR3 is TGTGCCAGTAGTACTGCGCAACGGGAGCGTGGCTACACCTTC.

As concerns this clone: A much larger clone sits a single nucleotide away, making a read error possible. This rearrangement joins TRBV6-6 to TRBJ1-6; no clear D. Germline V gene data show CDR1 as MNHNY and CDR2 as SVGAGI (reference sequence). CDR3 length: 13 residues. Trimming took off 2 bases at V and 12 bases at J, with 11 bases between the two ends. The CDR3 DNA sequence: TGTGCCAGCAGTTACACCCAGGCGATACCCCTCCACTTT. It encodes CASSYTQAIPLHF.

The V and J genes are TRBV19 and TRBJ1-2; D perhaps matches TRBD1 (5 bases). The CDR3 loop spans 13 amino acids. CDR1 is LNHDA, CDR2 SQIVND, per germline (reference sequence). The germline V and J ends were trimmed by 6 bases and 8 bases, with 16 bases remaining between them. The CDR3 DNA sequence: TGTGCCAGTAGAATTACAGGCGAAATGGGCTACACCTTC. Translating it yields CASRITGEMGYTF.

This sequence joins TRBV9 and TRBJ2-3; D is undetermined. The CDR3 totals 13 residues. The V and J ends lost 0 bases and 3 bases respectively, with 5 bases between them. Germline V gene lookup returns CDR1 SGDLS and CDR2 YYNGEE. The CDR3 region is CASSVGRTDTQYF. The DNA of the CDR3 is TGTGCCAGCAGCGTAGGCCGGACAGATACGCAGTATTTT.

CDR3 DNA sequence: TGCAGCTTCGGTACGGGAGTAGTATACAATGAGCAGTTCTTC. Residues: CSFGTGVVYNEQFF. The chain recombines TRBV29-1 with TRBJ2-1; maybe TRBD2 (6 bases). V shed 8 bases and J shed 4 bases, with 18 bases lying between them. The CDR3 is 14 amino acids. Germline V gives CDR1 SQVTM, CDR2 ANQGSEA.

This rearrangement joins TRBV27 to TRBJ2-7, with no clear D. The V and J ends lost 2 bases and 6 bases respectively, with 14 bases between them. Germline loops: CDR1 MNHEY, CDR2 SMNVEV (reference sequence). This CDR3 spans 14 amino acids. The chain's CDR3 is CASSLGSLAGEQYF. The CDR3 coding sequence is TGTGCCAGCAGTTTAGGTAGCTTAGCCGGCGAGCAGTACTTC.

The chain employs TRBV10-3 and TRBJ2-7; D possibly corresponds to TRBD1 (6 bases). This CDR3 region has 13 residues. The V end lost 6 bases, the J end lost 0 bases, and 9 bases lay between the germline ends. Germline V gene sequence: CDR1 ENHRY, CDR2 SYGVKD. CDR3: CAISRGSSYEQYF. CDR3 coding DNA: TGTGCCATCAGCAGGGGTAGCTCCTACGAGCAGTACTTC.

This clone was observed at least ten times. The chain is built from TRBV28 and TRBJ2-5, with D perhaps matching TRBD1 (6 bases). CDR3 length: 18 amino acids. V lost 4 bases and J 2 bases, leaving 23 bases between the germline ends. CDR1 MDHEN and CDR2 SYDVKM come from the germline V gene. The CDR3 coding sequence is TGTGCCAGCAGTTCTTCCCTTTCCGGGACATTCTTACAAGAGACCCAGTACTTC. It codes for CASSSSLSGTFLQETQYF.

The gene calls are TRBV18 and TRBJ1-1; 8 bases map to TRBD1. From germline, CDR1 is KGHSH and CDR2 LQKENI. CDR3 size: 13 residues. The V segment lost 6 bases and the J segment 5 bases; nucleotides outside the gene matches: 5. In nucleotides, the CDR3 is TGTGCCAGCTCGAAGACAGGGGATACTGAAGCTTTCTTT. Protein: CASSKTGDTEAFF.

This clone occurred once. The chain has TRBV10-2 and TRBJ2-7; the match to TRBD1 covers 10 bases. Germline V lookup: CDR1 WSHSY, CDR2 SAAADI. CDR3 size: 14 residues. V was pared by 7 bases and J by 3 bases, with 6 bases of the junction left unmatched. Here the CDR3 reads CASKDRGLDYEQYF. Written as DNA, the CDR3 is TGCGCCAGCAAAGACAGGGGGCTTGACTACGAGCAGTACTTC.

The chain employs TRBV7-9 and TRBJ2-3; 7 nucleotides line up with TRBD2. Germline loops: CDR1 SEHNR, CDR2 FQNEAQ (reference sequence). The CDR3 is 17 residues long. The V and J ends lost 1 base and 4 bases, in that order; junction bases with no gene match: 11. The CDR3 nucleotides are TGTGCCAGCAGCTTAGGTTTCCTAGAGCGGGGCTCAGATACGCAGTATTTT. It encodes CASSLGFLERGSDTQYF.

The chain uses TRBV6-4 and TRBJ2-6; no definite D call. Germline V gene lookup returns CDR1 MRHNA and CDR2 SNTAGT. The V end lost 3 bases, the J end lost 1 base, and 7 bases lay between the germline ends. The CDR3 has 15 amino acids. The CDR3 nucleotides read TGTGCCAGCAGTGAGTTTGGGTCTGGGGCCAACGTCCTGACTTTC. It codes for CASSEFGSGANVLTF.